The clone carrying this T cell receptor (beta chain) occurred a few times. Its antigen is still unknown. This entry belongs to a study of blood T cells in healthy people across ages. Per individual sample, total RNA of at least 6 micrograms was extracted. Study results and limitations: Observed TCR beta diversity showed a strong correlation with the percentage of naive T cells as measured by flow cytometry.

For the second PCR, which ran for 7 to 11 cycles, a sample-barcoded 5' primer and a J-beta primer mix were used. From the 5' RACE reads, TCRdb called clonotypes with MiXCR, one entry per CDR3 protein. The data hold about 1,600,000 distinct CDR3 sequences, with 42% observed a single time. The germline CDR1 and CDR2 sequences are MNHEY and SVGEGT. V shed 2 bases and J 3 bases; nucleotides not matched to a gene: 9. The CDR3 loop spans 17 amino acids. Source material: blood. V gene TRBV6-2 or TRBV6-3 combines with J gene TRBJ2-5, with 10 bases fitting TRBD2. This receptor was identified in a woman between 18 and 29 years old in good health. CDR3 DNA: TGTGCCAGCAGTTACGACGTGGCTAGCGGGAGTAAAGAGACCCAGTACTTC. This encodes CASSYDVASGSKETQYF.